This TCR beta chain was sequenced in a study of chemoradiotherapy in HPV16-positive cancers. Study context: Candidate HPV-specific clones and shared TCR motifs came from a couple of HPV16-positive patients. Whole-study findings and limits: Candidate HPV-specific clones and E7-related TCR motifs grew in tumor during treatment. Only a couple of HPV16-positive patients supplied the functional HPV-specificity definition. HPV-responsive T-cell expansion during chemoradiotherapy was linked to improved recurrence-free survival in HPV16-positive patients.

Concerning this clone: The antigen remains unidentified.

Repertoires were generated with immunoSEQ multiplex PCR, while TCRdb's copy carries only in-frame clones and drops some. This table holds about 8,000 clones, roughly four fifths found once. V gave up 8 bases and J gave up 0 bases, with 13 bases separating them. Germline V gene data show CDR1 as SNHLY and CDR2 as FYNNEI. The CDR3 sequence is 14 residues long. The TCR comes from a human donor with HPV-associated anogenital cancer. This material was obtained from a patient who underwent chemoradiotherapy. V gene TRBV2 combines with J gene TRBJ1-2; D is uncertain. For the CDR3, the DNA is TGTGCCAGCTCCCAGAACCGAGCTAACTATGGCTACACCTTC. This sequence encodes CASSQNRANYGYTF.